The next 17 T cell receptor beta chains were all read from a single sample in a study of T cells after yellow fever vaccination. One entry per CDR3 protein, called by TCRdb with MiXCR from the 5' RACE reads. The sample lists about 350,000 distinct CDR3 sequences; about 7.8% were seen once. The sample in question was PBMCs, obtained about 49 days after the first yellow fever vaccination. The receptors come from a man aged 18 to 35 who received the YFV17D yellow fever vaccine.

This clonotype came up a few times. CDR3 in amino acids: CSARGMRAPYGTQYF. The CDR3 region has the DNA TGCAGTGCTAGAGGCATGAGGGCGCCCTATGGTACGCAGTATTTT. V usage is TRBV20-1 and J usage is TRBJ2-3, with D perhaps TRBD2 (5 bases). Trimming took 1 base from V and 8 from J, leaving 19 bases between them. The CDR3 loop spans 15 amino acids. CDR1 is DFQATT, CDR2 SNEGSKA, per germline (reference sequence).

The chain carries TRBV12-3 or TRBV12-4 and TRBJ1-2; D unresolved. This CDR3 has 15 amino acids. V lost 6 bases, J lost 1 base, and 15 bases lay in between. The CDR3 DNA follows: TGTGCCAGCAGCCCGGGATTAACCCTTAACTATGGCTACACCTTC. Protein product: CASSPGLTLNYGYTF.

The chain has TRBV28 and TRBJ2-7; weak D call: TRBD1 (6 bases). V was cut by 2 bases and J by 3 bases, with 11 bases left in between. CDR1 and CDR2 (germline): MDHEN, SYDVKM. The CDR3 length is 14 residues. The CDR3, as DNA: TGTGCCAGCAGTTTAACCGCAGGGGACTACGAGCAGTACGTC. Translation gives CASSLTAGDYEQYV.

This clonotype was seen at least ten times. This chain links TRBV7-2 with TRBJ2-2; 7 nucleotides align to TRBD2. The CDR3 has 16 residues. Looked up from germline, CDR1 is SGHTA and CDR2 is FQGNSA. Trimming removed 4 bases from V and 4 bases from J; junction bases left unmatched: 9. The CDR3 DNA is TGTGCCAGCAGCTCCGGGGCGGGGGTGAGCACCGGGGAGCTGTTTTTT. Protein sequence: CASSSGAGVSTGELFF. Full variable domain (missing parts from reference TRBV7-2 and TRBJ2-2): GAGVSQSPSNKVTEKGKDVELRCDPISGHTALYWYRQSLGQGLEFLIYFQGNSAPDKSGLPSDRFSAERTGGSVSTLTIQRTQQEDSAVYLCASSSGAGVSTGELFFGEGSRLTVL.

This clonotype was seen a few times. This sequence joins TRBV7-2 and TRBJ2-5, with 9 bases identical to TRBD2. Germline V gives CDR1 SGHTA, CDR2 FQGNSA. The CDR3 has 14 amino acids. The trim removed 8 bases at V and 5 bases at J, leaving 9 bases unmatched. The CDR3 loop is CASGPGLATETQYF. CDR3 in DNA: TGTGCCAGCGGCCCGGGACTAGCCACGGAGACCCAGTACTTC. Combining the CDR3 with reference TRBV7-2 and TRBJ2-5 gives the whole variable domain GAGVSQSPSNKVTEKGKDVELRCDPISGHTALYWYRQSLGQGLEFLIYFQGNSAPDKSGLPSDRFSAERTGGSVSTLTIQRTQQEDSAVYLCASGPGLATETQYFGPGTRLLVL.

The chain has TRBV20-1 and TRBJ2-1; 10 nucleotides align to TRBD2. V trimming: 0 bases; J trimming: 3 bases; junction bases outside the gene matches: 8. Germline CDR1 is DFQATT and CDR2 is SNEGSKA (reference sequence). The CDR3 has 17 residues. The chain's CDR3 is CSARDKPSGGIYNEQFF. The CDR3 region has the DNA TGCAGTGCTAGAGATAAGCCTAGCGGGGGAATCTACAATGAGCAGTTCTTC.

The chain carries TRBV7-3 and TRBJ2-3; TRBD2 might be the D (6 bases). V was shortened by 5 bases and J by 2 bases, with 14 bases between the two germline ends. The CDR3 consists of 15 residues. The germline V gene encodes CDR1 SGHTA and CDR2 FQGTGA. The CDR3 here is CASSPQDYFTDTQYF. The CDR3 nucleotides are TGTGCCAGCAGCCCCCAGGACTACTTCACAGATACGCAGTATTTT.

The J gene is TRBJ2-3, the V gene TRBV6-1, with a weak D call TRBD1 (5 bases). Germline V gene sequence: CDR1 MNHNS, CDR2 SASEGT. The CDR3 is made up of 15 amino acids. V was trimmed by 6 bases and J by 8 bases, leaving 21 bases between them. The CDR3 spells CASSTPRLPQGTQYF. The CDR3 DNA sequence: TGTGCCAGCAGCACACCCCGGCTCCCGCAGGGTACGCAGTATTTT.

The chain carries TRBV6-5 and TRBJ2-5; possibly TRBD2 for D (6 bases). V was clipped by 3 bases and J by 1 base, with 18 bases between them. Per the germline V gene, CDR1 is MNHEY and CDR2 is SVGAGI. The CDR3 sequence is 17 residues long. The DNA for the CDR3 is TGTGCCAGCAGTTATCAGTGGGCGGGGAACACCCAAGAGACCCAGTACTTC. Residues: CASSYQWAGNTQETQYF.

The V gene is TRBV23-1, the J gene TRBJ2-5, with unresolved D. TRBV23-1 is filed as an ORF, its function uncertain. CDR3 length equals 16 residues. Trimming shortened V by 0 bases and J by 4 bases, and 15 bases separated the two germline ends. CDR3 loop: CASSQSIRPGPETQYF. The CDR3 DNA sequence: TGCGCCAGCAGTCAATCGATTCGCCCCGGCCCAGAGACCCAGTACTTC.

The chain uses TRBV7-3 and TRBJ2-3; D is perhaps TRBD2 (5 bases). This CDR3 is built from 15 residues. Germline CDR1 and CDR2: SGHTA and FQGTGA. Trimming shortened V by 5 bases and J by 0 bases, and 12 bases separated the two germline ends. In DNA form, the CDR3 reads TGTGCCAGCAGCCCTAGGGCGGGTAGCACAGATACGCAGTATTTT. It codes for CASSPRAGSTDTQYF.

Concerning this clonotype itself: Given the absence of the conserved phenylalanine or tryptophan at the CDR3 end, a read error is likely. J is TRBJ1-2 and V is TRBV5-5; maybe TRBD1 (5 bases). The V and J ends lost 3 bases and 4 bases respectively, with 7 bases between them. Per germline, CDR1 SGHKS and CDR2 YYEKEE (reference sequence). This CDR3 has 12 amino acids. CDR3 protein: CASSSGLYGYTY. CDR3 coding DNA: TGTGCCAGCAGCTCAGGGCTCTATGGCTACACCTAC.

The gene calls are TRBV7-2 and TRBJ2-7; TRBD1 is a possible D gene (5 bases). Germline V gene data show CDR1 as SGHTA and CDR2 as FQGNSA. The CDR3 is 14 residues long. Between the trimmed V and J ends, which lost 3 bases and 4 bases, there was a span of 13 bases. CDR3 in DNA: TGTGCCAGCAGCTTGCGCCAGGGATGGTACGAGCAGTACTTC. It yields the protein CASSLRQGWYEQYF.

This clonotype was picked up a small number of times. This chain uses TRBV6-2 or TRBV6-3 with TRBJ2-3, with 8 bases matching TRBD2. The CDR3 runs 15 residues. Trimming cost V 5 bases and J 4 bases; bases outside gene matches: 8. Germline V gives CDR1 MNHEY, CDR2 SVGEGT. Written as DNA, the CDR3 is TGTGCCAGCAGTGCAACGGGACTAGTCCCAGATACGCAGTATTTT. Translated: CASSATGLVPDTQYF.

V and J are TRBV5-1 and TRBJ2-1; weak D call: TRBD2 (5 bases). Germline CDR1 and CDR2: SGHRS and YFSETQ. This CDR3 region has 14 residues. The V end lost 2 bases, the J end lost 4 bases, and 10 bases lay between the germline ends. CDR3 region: CASSLFGDYNEQFF. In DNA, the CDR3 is TGCGCCAGCAGCTTATTCGGGGATTACAATGAGCAGTTCTTC.

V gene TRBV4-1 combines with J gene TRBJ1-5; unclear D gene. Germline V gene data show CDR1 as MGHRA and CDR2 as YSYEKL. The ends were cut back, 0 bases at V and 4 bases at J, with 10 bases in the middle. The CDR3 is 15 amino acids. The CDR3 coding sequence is TGCGCCAGCAGCCAAGATGATGGTAGGAATCAGCCCCAGCATTTT. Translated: CASSQDDGRNQPQHF.

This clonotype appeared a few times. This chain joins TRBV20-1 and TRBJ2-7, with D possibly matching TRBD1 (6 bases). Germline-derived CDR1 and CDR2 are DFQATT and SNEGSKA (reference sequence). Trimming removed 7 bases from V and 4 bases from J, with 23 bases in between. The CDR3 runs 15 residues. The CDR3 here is CSVSRRVGARYEQYF. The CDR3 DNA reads TGCAGTGTTTCGAGGCGCGTGGGGGCCAGATACGAGCAGTACTTC.